Below are 7 T cell receptor beta chains sequenced from a single sample in a study of cytomegalovirus exposure and HLA in healthy donors. PCR primers comprised 60 Vbeta and 13 Jbeta primers. TCRdb's copy holds only in-frame clones and misses some; the assay was immunoSEQ multiplex PCR. The data show a few hundred thousand clones, with roughly four fifths seen just once and more than 1.3% held by the top ten. Sequencing used PBMCs. The source is a girl between 5 and 17 years old in good health and CMV-seronegative.

The chain links TRBV6-5 to TRBJ1-2, with 11 bases fitting TRBD1. Per germline, CDR1 MNHEY and CDR2 SVGAGI. The CDR3 totals 15 residues. V shed 5 bases and J 8 bases; nucleotides not matched to a gene: 10. CDR3: CASSRTGGTGGGYTF. CDR3 DNA sequence: TGTGCCAGCAGTCGCACCGGAGGGACAGGGGGAGGCTACACCTTC.

The chain employs TRBV9 and TRBJ2-3; 10 nucleotides agree with TRBD2. The V gene's germline CDR1 is SGDLS and CDR2 YYNGEE. This CDR3 contains 16 residues. V was pared by 0 bases and J by 4 bases, with 5 bases of the junction left unmatched. The CDR3 is CASSVAGLAKADTQYF. The CDR3 DNA is TGTGCCAGCAGCGTAGCGGGACTAGCGAAGGCAGATACGCAGTATTTT.

This clone was found once. The chain has TRBV7-2 and TRBJ1-1; D perhaps matches TRBD1 (6 bases). Germline values: CDR1 SGHTA, CDR2 FQGNSA. Trimming pared 1 base from V and 1 base from J, leaving 7 bases between. The CDR3 runs 14 residues. CDR3 protein: CASSLGTANTEAFF. The CDR3 coding sequence is TGTGCCAGCAGCTTAGGGACAGCGAACACTGAAGCTTTCTTT. Combining the CDR3 with reference TRBV7-2 and TRBJ1-1 gives the whole variable domain GAGVSQSPSNKVTEKGKDVELRCDPISGHTALYWYRQSLGQGLEFLIYFQGNSAPDKSGLPSDRFSAERTGGSVSTLTIQRTQQEDSAVYLCASSLGTANTEAFFGQGTRLTVV.

This rearrangement joins TRBV5-1 to TRBJ2-3; TRBD1 matches 7 bases. The CDR3 totals 13 residues. V lost 5 bases, J lost 6 bases, and 6 bases stayed unmatched. From germline, CDR1 is SGHRS and CDR2 YFSETQ. The CDR3 nucleotides are TGCGCCAGCAGATCAACAGGGGTTGATACGCAGTATTTT. Its protein is CASRSTGVDTQYF.

For the CDR3, the DNA is TGTGCCAGCAGTCGTCTAGGGACTGCCAAAAACATTCAGTACTTC. Translating gives CASSRLGTAKNIQYF. The chain employs TRBV28 and TRBJ2-4, with TRBD2 as a possible D gene (6 bases). Deletions cut 5 bases from V and 1 base from J, with 12 bases between. CDR1 and CDR2 (germline): MDHEN, SYDVKM. The CDR3 sequence is 15 residues long.

CDR3 sequence (DNA): TGTGCCTGGAGTTACAGGGAAAATCAGCCCCAGCATTTT. It is translated as CAWSYRENQPQHF. V and J are TRBV30 and TRBJ1-5; TRBD1 might be the D (6 bases). The CDR3 consists of 13 residues. V was trimmed by 2 bases and J by 4 bases, leaving 9 bases between them. CDR1 is GTSNPN and CDR2 is SVGIG in the germline V gene (reference sequence). Together with reference TRBV30 and TRBJ1-5, the CDR3 gives the full variable domain: SQTIHQWPATLVQPVGSPLSLECTVEGTSNPNLYWYRQAAGRGLQLLFYSVGIGQISSEVPQNLSASRPQDRQFILSSKKLLLSDSGFYLCAWSYRENQPQHFGDGTRLSIL.

J is TRBJ2-7 and V is TRBV30; D call uncertain. Germline V gives CDR1 GTSNPN, CDR2 SVGIG (reference sequence). Trimming pared 1 base from V and 2 bases from J, leaving 12 bases between. CDR3 size: 14 residues. The CDR3: CAWSERGWTYEQYF. CDR3 in DNA: TGTGCCTGGAGTGAGCGCGGTTGGACCTACGAGCAGTACTTC.